The present T cell receptor beta chain was sequenced within a study of blood T cells in healthy people across ages. General observations from the study: Older age coincided with a roughly linear decline in TCR beta diversity per million T cells.

The germline CDR1 and CDR2 sequences are LGHDT and YNNKEL (reference sequence). The CDR3 totals 13 residues. With a J-beta primer mix and a sample-barcoded 5' primer, a second PCR ran about 7 to 12 cycles. TCRdb fed the 5' RACE reads into MiXCR, producing one record per CDR3 protein. This table holds hundreds of thousands of distinct CDR3 sequences, roughly 56% found once. About this clonotype itself: Its antigen is unidentified. An end of the junction differs from the germline gene, which may be a read error.

This TCR was sampled from a man aged 40-55 years in good health. The chain has TRBV3-1 and TRBJ1-6, with D unclear. The sample taken for sequencing was blood. This chain's CDR3 is CASSHGPNSPLHF. Here the CDR3 DNA reads TGTGCCAGTAGCCACGGACCTAATTCACCCCTCCACTTT.